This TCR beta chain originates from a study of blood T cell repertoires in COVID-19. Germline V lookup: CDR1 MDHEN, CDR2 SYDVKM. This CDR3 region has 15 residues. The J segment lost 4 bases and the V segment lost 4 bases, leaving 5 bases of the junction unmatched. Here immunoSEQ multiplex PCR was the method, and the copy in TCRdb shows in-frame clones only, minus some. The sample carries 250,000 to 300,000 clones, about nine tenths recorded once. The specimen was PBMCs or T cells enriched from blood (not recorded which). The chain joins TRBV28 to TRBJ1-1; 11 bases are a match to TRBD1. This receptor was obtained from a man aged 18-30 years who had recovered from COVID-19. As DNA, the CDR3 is TGTGCCAGCAGTTCCCCCGGGACAGGGGGCACTGAAGCTTTCTTT. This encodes CASSSPGTGGTEAFF.